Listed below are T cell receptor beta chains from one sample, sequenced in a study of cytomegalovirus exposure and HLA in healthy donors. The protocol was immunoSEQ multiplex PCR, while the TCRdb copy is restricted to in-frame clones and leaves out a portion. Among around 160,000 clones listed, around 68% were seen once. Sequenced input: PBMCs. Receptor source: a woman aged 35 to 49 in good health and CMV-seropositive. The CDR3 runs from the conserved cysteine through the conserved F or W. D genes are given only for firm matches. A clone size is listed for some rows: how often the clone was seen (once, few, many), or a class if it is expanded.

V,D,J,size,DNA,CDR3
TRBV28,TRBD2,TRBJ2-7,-,TGTGCCAGCACCTCATCGGGGGAGGGCCGCTACGAGCAGTACTTC,CASTSSGEGRYEQYF
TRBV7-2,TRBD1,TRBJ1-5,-,TGTGCCAGCAGCTTAGACAGGGGCGGCAATCAGCCCCAGAATTTT,CASSLDRGGNQPQNF
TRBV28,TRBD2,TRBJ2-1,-,TGTGCCAGCAGTTCACCGGGACTAGGGGCCAATGAGCAGTTCTTC,CASSSPGLGANEQFF
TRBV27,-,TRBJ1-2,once,TGTGCCAGCAGTTTATCGGTCGCCAGAAGAATTAACTATGGCTACACCTTC,CASSLSVARRINYGYTF
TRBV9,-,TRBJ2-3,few,TGTGCCAGCAGCCGCGAAACTAGCTCAGATACGCAGTATTTT,CASSRETSSDTQYF
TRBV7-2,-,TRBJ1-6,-,TGTGCCAGCAGCGACGGGACATCCAATTCACCCCTCCACTTT,CASSDGTSNSPLHF
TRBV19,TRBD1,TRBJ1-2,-,TGTGCCAGTAGTATAGATGGTGGACAGGGCAGCGGCTACCCCTTC,CASSIDGGQGSGYPF
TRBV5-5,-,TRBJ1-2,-,TGTGCCAGCAGCGCCTCAGAAGAGAGGGTAGACTATGGCTACACCTTC,CASSASEERVDYGYTF
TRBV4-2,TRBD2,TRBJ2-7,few,TGTGCCAGCAGCCAAGAATGGCTAGCGGGGGGCAACTACGAGCAGTACTTC,CASSQEWLAGGNYEQYF
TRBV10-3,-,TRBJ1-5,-,TGTGCCATCAGTGAGTTGGACAGAAATAATCAGCCCCAGCATTTT,CAISELDRNNQPQHF
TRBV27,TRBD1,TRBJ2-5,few,TGTGCCAGCAGTCAAGGGGACAGTCAAGAGACCCAGTACTTC,CASSQGDSQETQYF
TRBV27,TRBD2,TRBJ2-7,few,TGTGCCAGCAGTAGGCGGGAGCGGGGGTACGAGCAGTACTTC,CASSRRERGYEQYF
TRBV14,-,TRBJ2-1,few,TGTGCCAGCAGCCAAGTTTCCAAATACAATGAGCAGTTCTTC,CASSQVSKYNEQFF
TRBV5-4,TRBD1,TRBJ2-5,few,TGTGCCAGCAGCTTTCAAGGGACAGCTCAAGAGACCCAGTACTTC,CASSFQGTAQETQYF
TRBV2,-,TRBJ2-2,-,TGTGCCAGCAGTGTAGTTAGGGGAGGAACCGGGGAGCTGTTTTTT,CASSVVRGGTGELFF
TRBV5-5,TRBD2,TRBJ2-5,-,TGTGCCAGCAGCAGGCTAGCGGAAGAGACCCAGTACTTC,CASSRLAEETQYF
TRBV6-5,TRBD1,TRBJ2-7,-,TGTGCCAGCAGGTCCGGGACAGGCTCCTACGAGCAGTACTTC,CASRSGTGSYEQYF
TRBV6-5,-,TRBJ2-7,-,TGTGCCAGCAGTTATTCCACCCTCGAACAGACTAGCGAGCAGTACTTC,CASSYSTLEQTSEQYF
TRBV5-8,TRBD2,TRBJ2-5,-,TGTGCCAGCAGCTTGCTAGCGGGGGGCGGAGAGACCCAGTACTTC,CASSLLAGGGETQYF
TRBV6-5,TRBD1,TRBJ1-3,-,TGTGCCAGCAGTCCCCGGACAGGGGTGAGAAACACCATATATTTT,CASSPRTGVRNTIYF
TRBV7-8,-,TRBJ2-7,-,TGTGCCAGCAGCCCCAAAACTAGGGTAGACGAGCAGTACTTC,CASSPKTRVDEQYF
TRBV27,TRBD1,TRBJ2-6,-,TGTGCCAGCAGTAGGACAGGGGGTCTCTCTGGGGCCAACGTCCTGACTTTC,CASSRTGGLSGANVLTF
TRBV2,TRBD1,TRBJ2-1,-,TGTGCCAGCAGAGGCAGGGGGCCTATCTCCTACAATGAGCAGTTCTTC,CASRGRGPISYNEQFF
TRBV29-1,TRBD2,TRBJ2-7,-,TGCAGCGCACGAAGCGGGAACTCCTACGAGCAGTACTTC,CSARSGNSYEQYF
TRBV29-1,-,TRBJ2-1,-,TGCAGCGTGAACCCCTCGTGGAGTGAGCAGTTCTTC,CSVNPSWSEQFF